The present T cell receptor beta chain was sequenced within a study of technical replicates of blood from a few donors. V shed 3 bases and J shed 6 bases, with 15 bases lying between them. The CDR3 sequence is 14 residues long. CDR1 is MNHEY, CDR2 SMNVEV, per germline (reference sequence). Clones were sequenced by immunoSEQ multiplex PCR, and TCRdb holds only the in-frame ones, with some missing. This table holds 50,000 to 70,000 clones, roughly 90% found once. Input material: PBMCs. The receptor comes from a human donor in good health. Some clones in this sample may be carry-over from other donors' samples. The chain recombines TRBV27 with TRBJ2-7, with D possibly TRBD2 on 5 matching bases. CDR3 region: CASSFRGTSAEQYF. Here the CDR3 DNA reads TGTGCCAGCAGTTTCCGGGGTACGTCGGCCGAGCAGTACTTC.